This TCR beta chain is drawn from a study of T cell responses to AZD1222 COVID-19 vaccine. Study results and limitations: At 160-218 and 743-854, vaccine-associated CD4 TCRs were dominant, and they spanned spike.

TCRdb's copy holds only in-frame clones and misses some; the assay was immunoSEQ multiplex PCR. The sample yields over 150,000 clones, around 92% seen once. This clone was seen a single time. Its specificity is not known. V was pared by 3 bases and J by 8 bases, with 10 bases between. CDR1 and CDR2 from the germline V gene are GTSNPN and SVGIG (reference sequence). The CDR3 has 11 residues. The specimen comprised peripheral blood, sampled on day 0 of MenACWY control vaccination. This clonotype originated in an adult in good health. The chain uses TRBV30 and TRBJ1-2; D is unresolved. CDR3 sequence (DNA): TGTGCCTGGAGCCCCGGCGCGGGCTACACCTTC. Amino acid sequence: CAWSPGAGYTF.